Following are 23 T cell receptor beta chains from one sample sequenced in a study of blood T cell repertoires in COVID-19. Clones were read by immunoSEQ multiplex PCR, and TCRdb kept only the in-frame ones, dropping some. The sample holds some 260,000 clones; roughly 91% are singletons and the top ten take more than 0.95%. Sequenced material: peripheral blood. Receptors were obtained from a middle-aged woman who had recovered from COVID-19.

The CDR3 DNA is TGTGCCAGCACCATGGGGGCCGGGACGGGCTATAATTCACCCCTCCACTTT. Translation gives CASTMGAGTGYNSPLHF. The chain combines TRBV7-9 with TRBJ1-6; D is perhaps TRBD1 (6 bases). CDR3 length equals 17 residues. Germline V lookup: CDR1 SEHNR, CDR2 FQNEAQ (reference sequence). Trimming shortened V by 7 bases and J by 3 bases, and 19 bases separated the two germline ends.

The chain is built from TRBV19 and TRBJ1-1; no clear D. This CDR3 region has 13 residues. The V gene's germline CDR1 is LNHDA and CDR2 SQIVND (reference sequence). The V end was cut by 5 bases, the J end by 3 bases, with 10 bases between. The CDR3 DNA reads TGTGCCAGTAGTTCCCAGGCAGACACTGAAGCTTTCTTT. Encoded protein: CASSSQADTEAFF.

This chain connects TRBV7-6 to TRBJ2-3; TRBD2 agrees at 12 bases. Trimming removed 4 bases from V and 6 bases from J; junction bases left unmatched: 8. Germline V gene data show CDR1 as SGHVS and CDR2 as FNYEAQ. This CDR3 is built from 16 residues. CDR3: CASSSALAGGPDTQYF. The DNA of the CDR3 is TGTGCCAGCAGCTCAGCCCTAGCGGGAGGGCCGGATACGCAGTATTTT.

The chain recombines TRBV19 with TRBJ2-7; a possible D gene is TRBD2 (6 bases). The ends were cut back, 4 bases at V and 0 bases at J, with 16 bases in the middle. The CDR3 consists of 16 residues. Per germline, CDR1 LNHDA and CDR2 SQIVND (reference sequence). CDR3 loop: CASSTETWRGSYEQYF. Written as DNA, the CDR3 is TGTGCCAGTAGTACAGAGACCTGGAGGGGCTCCTACGAGCAGTACTTC.

This chain uses TRBV18 with TRBJ1-1; TRBD1 agrees at 8 bases. Germline-derived CDR1 and CDR2 are KGHSH and LQKENI. This CDR3 is 15 amino acids long. V shed 3 bases, J shed 1 base, and the junction held 4 bases outside the gene matches. DNA of the CDR3: TGTGCCAGCTCACCCCAGGGGGCGGCGAACACTGAAGCTTTCTTT. Protein sequence: CASSPQGAANTEAFF. The entire variable domain, with the rest obtained from reference TRBV18 and TRBJ1-1, is as follows: NAGVMQNPRHLVRRRGQEARLRCSPMKGHSHVYWYRQLPEEGLKFMVYLQKENIIDESGMPKERFSAEFPKEGPSILRIQQVVRGDSAAYFCASSPQGAANTEAFFGQGTRLTVV.

The chain employs TRBV21-1 and TRBJ2-1; the DNA was not compared with TRBD1, the D call given in the table. TRBV21-1 is described as a pseudogene. The CDR3 totals 13 residues. The CDR3 sequence is CASGLHLYNEQFF. CDR3 DNA: TGTGCCAGCGGGCTTCATTTATACAATGAGCAGTTCTTC.

The gene calls are TRBV30 and TRBJ2-5; 11 bases are a match to TRBD1. Germline V CDR1 and CDR2: GTSNPN, SVGIG (reference sequence). With V trimmed by 3 bases and J by 5 bases, 8 bases remained unmatched. The CDR3 consists of 15 residues. The CDR3 DNA reads as TGTGCCTGGAGCAAGGGAGGGACAGGGGGGGAGACCCAGTACTTC. Its protein is CAWSKGGTGGETQYF.

The table lists this clone with a few counts. V is TRBV6-6 and J is TRBJ2-5; 9 bases are a match to TRBD2. Per germline, CDR1 MNHNY and CDR2 SVGAGI (reference sequence). The ends lost 2 bases at V and 2 bases at J; junction bases unmatched: 3. This CDR3 has 15 amino acids. This chain's CDR3 is CASSYPGLAQETQYF. The CDR3 DNA follows: TGTGCCAGCAGTTACCCCGGACTAGCGCAAGAGACCCAGTACTTC.

This rearrangement joins TRBV2 to TRBJ1-2; tentative D call: TRBD1 (6 bases). The CDR3 extends over 15 amino acids. V was cut by 4 bases and J by 4 bases, with 16 bases left in between. Germline-derived CDR1 and CDR2 are SNHLY and FYNNEI. The CDR3 region has the DNA TGTGCCAGCAGTGGTCGCCAGGGGCGAGTCTATGGCTACACCTTC. Its translation: CASSGRQGRVYGYTF.

V usage is TRBV5-1 and J usage is TRBJ1-2; 12 bases line up with TRBD1. Losses at the gene ends were 3 bases for V and 6 bases for J; bases not matched to a gene: 3. Germline V CDR1 and CDR2: SGHRS, YFSETQ. This CDR3 has 14 residues. The CDR3 region has the DNA TGCGCCAGCAGCTGGGACAGGGGGCAGGATGGCTACACCTTC. Protein product: CASSWDRGQDGYTF.

V usage is TRBV28 and J usage is TRBJ2-2, with TRBD1 identical over 10 bases. CDR1 and CDR2 from the germline V gene are MDHEN and SYDVKM. V was pared by 4 bases and J by 6 bases, with 2 bases of the junction left unmatched. The CDR3 spans 14 residues. CDR3 in DNA: TGTGCCAGCAGTTCGACAGGGGGCCCCGGGGAGCTGTTTTTT. Encoded protein: CASSSTGGPGELFF.

V usage is TRBV11-2 and J usage is TRBJ2-1; 9 bases agree with TRBD2. Trimming at V came to 5 bases and at J to 9 bases, leaving 11 bases not matched to a gene. Germline values: CDR1 SGHAT, CDR2 FQNNGV. The CDR3 has 15 residues. The CDR3 coding sequence is TGTGCCAGCAGCCCGCGTAGCGGGAGTCCTGGTGAGCAGTTCTTC. It translates to CASSPRSGSPGEQFF. The full variable domain, completed using reference TRBV11-2 and TRBJ2-1, is EAGVAQSPRYKIIEKRQSVAFWCNPISGHATLYWYQQILGQGPKLLIQFQNNGVVDDSQLPKDRFSAERLKGVDSTLKIQPAKLEDSAVYLCASSPRSGSPGEQFFGPGTRLTVL.

The CDR3 DNA reads as TGCGCCAGCAGCCCCAGCCGGAGCTACAATGAGCAGTTCTTC. Its translation: CASSPSRSYNEQFF. V is TRBV4-3 and J is TRBJ2-1; D call uncertain. Between the trimmed V and J ends, which lost 4 bases and 3 bases, there was a span of 10 bases. This CDR3 contains 14 residues. Germline assignment: CDR1 LGHNA and CDR2 YSLEER.

V usage is TRBV18 and J usage is TRBJ2-7, with D possibly matching TRBD2 (5 bases). Germline V gives CDR1 KGHSH, CDR2 LQKENI. This CDR3 has 14 amino acids. V shed 2 bases and J shed 4 bases, with 12 bases lying between them. The CDR3: CASSPATGSYEQYF. The CDR3 DNA follows: TGTGCCAGCTCACCAGCGACGGGGTCGTACGAGCAGTACTTC.

The chain couples TRBV10-3 to TRBJ1-2; tentative D call: TRBD1 (5 bases). The CDR3 sequence is 12 residues long. The V end lost 4 bases, the J end lost 7 bases, and 10 bases lay between the germline ends. CDR1 is ENHRY and CDR2 is SYGVKD in the germline V gene. CDR3 protein: CAISGYTGGYTF. The CDR3 nucleotides read TGTGCCATCAGTGGATATACAGGTGGCTACACCTTC.

This rearrangement joins TRBV30 to TRBJ2-3, with 8 bases fitting TRBD1. The CDR3 sequence is 14 residues long. The germline V gene encodes CDR1 GTSNPN and CDR2 SVGIG (reference sequence). V shed 8 bases, J shed 11 bases, and the junction held 18 bases outside the gene matches. The CDR3 reads CAQDRDGSGMRQYF. CDR3 in DNA: TGTGCCCAGGACAGGGATGGGTCCGGTATGAGGCAGTATTTT. Full variable domain (remainder filled in from reference TRBV30 and TRBJ2-3): SQTIHQWPATLVQPVGSPLSLECTVEGTSNPNLYWYRQAAGRGLQLLFYSVGIGQISSEVPQNLSASRPQDRQFILSSKKLLLSDSGFYLCAQDRDGSGMRQYFGPGTRLTVL.

The CDR3 region has the DNA TGCGCCAGCAGCCCGGGGGGTGGAAACACCATATATTTT. Amino acid sequence: CASSPGGGNTIYF. The chain couples TRBV5-1 to TRBJ1-3, with D possibly TRBD1 on 5 matching bases. This CDR3 contains 13 residues. Germline V gene sequence: CDR1 SGHRS, CDR2 YFSETQ. With 4 bases removed from V and 3 bases from J, the gap between germline ends came to 8 bases.

The rearrangement uses TRBV6-5 and TRBJ2-7, with TRBD2 matching over 7 bases. Trimming removed 5 bases from V and 7 bases from J; junction bases left unmatched: 8. The CDR3 extends over 13 amino acids. The germline V gene encodes CDR1 MNHEY and CDR2 SVGAGI. CDR3: CASSSGVPPEQYF. The CDR3 DNA reads as TGTGCCAGCAGTAGCGGGGTCCCTCCTGAGCAGTACTTC.

This clone was counted a few times. The chain employs TRBV5-6 and TRBJ1-2; 8 positions agree with TRBD1. The CDR3 loop spans 16 amino acids. Looked up from germline, CDR1 is SGHDT and CDR2 is YYEEEE. V shed 2 bases, J shed 2 bases, and the junction held 8 bases outside the gene matches. The CDR3 is CASSFGAGGGNYGYTF. The CDR3 bases are TGTGCCAGCAGCTTTGGGGCAGGGGGCGGCAACTATGGCTACACCTTC.

The chain employs TRBV5-5 and TRBJ1-2, with D unresolved. The CDR3 runs to 13 residues. Trimming removed 7 bases at V and 4 bases at J, with 14 bases between. CDR1 is SGHKS and CDR2 is YYEKEE in the germline V gene (reference sequence). CDR3 loop: CASGVQAGYGYTF. DNA of the CDR3: TGTGCCAGCGGGGTCCAGGCGGGCTATGGCTACACCTTC.

The DNA of the CDR3 is TGCGCCAGCAGCCGGGTCTCCTACAATGAGCAGTTCTTC. Amino acid sequence: CASSRVSYNEQFF. The rearrangement links TRBV5-1 to TRBJ2-1; D not certain. This CDR3 is built from 13 residues. V lost 4 bases and J 0 bases, leaving 5 bases between the germline ends. CDR1 and CDR2 from the germline V gene are SGHRS and YFSETQ.

The genes are TRBV11-2 and TRBJ1-3; TRBD1 matches 8 bases. CDR3 size: 15 residues. From germline, CDR1 is SGHAT and CDR2 FQNNGV. Trimming at V came to 6 bases and at J to 2 bases, leaving 6 bases not matched to a gene. CDR3 in amino acids: CASRPAGGPGNTIYF. The CDR3 bases are TGTGCCAGCAGACCAGCAGGGGGCCCTGGAAACACCATATATTTT.

The rearrangement uses TRBV4-1 and TRBJ2-3, with 8 bases identical to TRBD2. The germline CDR1 and CDR2 sequences are MGHRA and YSYEKL. The CDR3 is 14 amino acids. With 4 bases clipped from V and 3 bases from J, the junction kept 3 bases outside the gene matches. In DNA, the CDR3 is TGCGCCAGCAGCCCGGGGGGGCAGACAGATACGCAGTATTTT. This gives the protein CASSPGGQTDTQYF.